This T cell receptor beta chain was sequenced during a study of blood T cell repertoires in COVID-19. Generated by immunoSEQ multiplex PCR, the TCRdb table keeps only in-frame clones and is missing some. The sample has around 250,000 clones, about four fifths seen once; the top ten hold approximately 2%. Trimming shortened V by 7 bases and J by 3 bases, and 16 bases separated the two germline ends. The CDR3 loop spans 14 amino acids. Germline lookup yields CDR1 SGHRS and CDR2 YFSETQ. This rearrangement joins TRBV5-1 to TRBJ1-1; D gene ambiguous. The sequenced sample consisted of peripheral blood. The receptor comes from a man aged 30 to 39 who had recovered from COVID-19. In nucleotides, the CDR3 is TGCGCCAGCGCCGACACGGCAGCGGACACTGAAGCTTTCTTT. Translated, it gives CASADTAADTEAFF.